Below, 17 T cell receptor beta chains from the same sample are listed, as sequenced in a study of early T cells in non-severe SARS-CoV-2 infection. In TCRdb, the 5' RACE reads were re-called with MiXCR into one record per CDR3 protein. The sample yields 45,000 to 70,000 distinct CDR3 sequences, around 10% seen once. The source material was whole blood. The receptors shown here come from an adult who was a healthcare worker with PCR-confirmed SARS-CoV-2 infection or an uninfected control (not recorded which).

A few counts support this clonotype. V usage is TRBV7-2 and J usage is TRBJ2-7; D call uncertain. Germline V gene lookup returns CDR1 SGHTA and CDR2 FQGNSA. The V gene lost 5 bases and the J gene lost 2 bases, with 7 bases spanning the gap. This CDR3 comprises 12 residues. The CDR3 DNA is TGTGCCAGCAGCACTACAGCCTACGAGCAGTACTTC. Protein: CASSTTAYEQYF. Using reference TRBV7-2 and TRBJ2-7 for the parts outside the CDR3, the full variable domain is GAGVSQSPSNKVTEKGKDVELRCDPISGHTALYWYRQSLGQGLEFLIYFQGNSAPDKSGLPSDRFSAERTGGSVSTLTIQRTQQEDSAVYLCASSTTAYEQYFGPGTRLTVT.

The chain carries TRBV11-2 and TRBJ2-7, with a possible D match to TRBD2 (5 bases). Germline CDR1 reads SGHAT; CDR2 reads FQNNGV. Trimming removed 5 bases at V and 4 bases at J, with 21 bases between. CDR3 length: 16 residues. The CDR3 protein is CASSLRGGQSGYEQYF. Here the CDR3 DNA reads TGTGCCAGCAGCCTACGAGGAGGTCAGTCGGGGTACGAGCAGTACTTC.

By share, this clonotype counts as medium-sized. J is TRBJ1-5 and V is TRBV20-1; 8 nucleotides align to TRBD1. The V gene's germline CDR1 is DFQATT and CDR2 SNEGSKA (reference sequence). The trim removed 3 bases at V and 2 bases at J, leaving 9 bases unmatched. This CDR3 spans 16 amino acids. CDR3 in amino acids: CSASGQGGWGNQPQHF. The CDR3 DNA reads TGCAGTGCTAGCGGACAGGGTGGATGGGGCAATCAGCCCCAGCATTTT.

This clonotype occurred many times. J is TRBJ1-2 and V is TRBV19; 9 bases match TRBD1. This CDR3 region has 15 residues. The trim removed 3 bases at V and 4 bases at J, leaving 6 bases unmatched. CDR1 and CDR2 (germline): LNHDA, SQIVND (reference sequence). DNA of the CDR3: TGTGCCAGTAGTATCCGGACAGGGGAGCTCTATGGCTACACCTTC. Its translation: CASSIRTGELYGYTF.

This clonotype was seen only a few times. The chain is built from TRBV5-1 and TRBJ1-6; a possible D gene is TRBD1 (5 bases). Trimming stripped 0 bases from V and 5 bases from J, with 9 bases between. Per the germline V gene, CDR1 is SGHRS and CDR2 is YFSETQ. The CDR3 runs to 15 residues. The CDR3 here is CASSLEGRDNSPLHF. The CDR3 DNA is TGCGCCAGCAGCTTGGAGGGCAGGGATAATTCACCCCTCCACTTT.

The rearrangement links TRBV6-1 to TRBJ2-1; either TRBD1 or TRBD2 may fit D (5 bases each). The CDR3 extends over 15 amino acids. The ends were cut back, 6 bases at V and 1 base at J, with 13 bases in the middle. Germline values: CDR1 MNHNS, CDR2 SASEGT. Here the CDR3 reads CASSPGPSSYNEQFF. The CDR3 DNA reads TGTGCCAGCAGCCCGGGACCCTCGTCCTACAATGAGCAGTTCTTC.

Many counts were recorded for this clonotype. V usage is TRBV11-2 and J usage is TRBJ1-2; D is ambiguous. Trimming removed 3 bases at V and 1 base at J, with 9 bases between. The germline V gene has CDR1 SGHAT and CDR2 FQNNGV. The CDR3 is 14 amino acids. In DNA form, the CDR3 reads TGTGCCAGCAGCTTCCACAGCGTTAACTATGGCTACACCTTC. Translated: CASSFHSVNYGYTF.

This clonotype occurred many times. The V and J genes are TRBV20-1 and TRBJ2-2; 8 bases agree with TRBD1. The J segment lost 4 bases and the V segment lost 1 base, leaving 5 bases of the junction unmatched. Per germline, CDR1 DFQATT and CDR2 SNEGSKA (reference sequence). The CDR3 is 15 amino acids. The CDR3 nucleotides read TGCAGTGCTAGAGGACAGGGACAGGCCACCGGGGAGCTGTTTTTT. Protein sequence: CSARGQGQATGELFF.

This clonotype was recorded at least ten times. The V gene is TRBV28, the J gene TRBJ1-1; 11 bases line up with TRBD1. CDR1 is MDHEN and CDR2 is SYDVKM in the germline V gene. J gave up 5 bases and V 3 bases, and 11 bases lay outside the gene matches. The CDR3 is 17 residues long. This CDR3 is CASSFLWTGGGETEAFF. CDR3 coding DNA: TGTGCCAGCAGTTTCCTCTGGACAGGGGGCGGAGAAACTGAAGCTTTCTTT.

The chain combines TRBV29-1 with TRBJ1-1; D not certain. Trimming took 3 bases from V and 1 from J, leaving 12 bases between them. CDR1 is SQVTM and CDR2 is ANQGSEA in the germline V gene. The CDR3 is 14 amino acids. CDR3 DNA: TGCAGCGTTGAGGTTTTGTTCCGGAACACTGAAGCTTTCTTT. This sequence encodes CSVEVLFRNTEAFF. The complete variable domain, with remaining parts taken from reference TRBV29-1 and TRBJ1-1, reads SAVISQKPSRDICQRGTSLTIQCQVDSQVTMMFWYRQQPGQSLTLIATANQGSEATYESGFVIDKFPISRPNLTFSTLTVSNMSPEDSSIYLCSVEVLFRNTEAFFGQGTRLTVV.

This chain joins TRBV28 and TRBJ2-3, with a tentative D call TRBD2 (6 bases). The CDR3 loop spans 14 amino acids. Trimming removed 11 bases at V and 1 base at J, with 16 bases between. Germline V gives CDR1 MDHEN, CDR2 SYDVKM. The CDR3, as DNA: TGTGCCGGCTCCAGGGAGGAGGGCACAGATACGCAGTATTTT. Its protein product is CAGSREEGTDTQYF. The whole variable domain, remainder taken from reference TRBV28 and TRBJ2-3, is DVKVTQSSRYLVKRTGEKVFLECVQDMDHENMFWYRQDPGLGLRLIYFSYDVKMKEKGDIPEGYSVSREKKERFSLILESASTNQTSMYLCAGSREEGTDTQYFGPGTRLTVL.

This clonotype was picked up a small number of times. The chain is built from TRBV3-1 and TRBJ2-7, with D hard to call. Germline V lookup: CDR1 LGHDT, CDR2 YNNKEL (reference sequence). The ends were cut back, 5 bases at V and 2 bases at J, with 10 bases in the middle. The CDR3 length is 13 residues. The CDR3 region is CASSSRAPYEQYF. The DNA for the CDR3 is TGTGCCAGCAGCTCTCGGGCCCCCTACGAGCAGTACTTC.

This clonotype has a handful of counts. This rearrangement joins TRBV2 to TRBJ2-2, with no clear D. The V and J ends lost 7 bases and 3 bases respectively, with 18 bases between them. The CDR3 runs 16 residues. The germline gives CDR1 SNHLY, CDR2 FYNNEI. For the CDR3, the DNA is TGTGCCAGCAACCCTAGGGCCTTAAGGGACACCGGGGAGCTGTTTTTT. Translated, it gives CASNPRALRDTGELFF.

This clonotype came up once. The gene calls are TRBV12-3 or TRBV12-4 and TRBJ1-2; D is unresolved. Trimming removed 10 bases from V and 1 base from J, with 13 bases in between. The CDR3 runs 13 residues. The CDR3 nucleotides read TGTGCCACTTCCCGGGCCGTTAACTATGGCTACACCTTC. Its translation: CATSRAVNYGYTF.

Ten or more counts support this clonotype. This sequence joins TRBV21-1 and TRBJ2-3. TRBV21-1 is flagged as a pseudogene. The CDR3 sequence is 11 residues long. CDR3 sequence (DNA): TGTGCCAGCAGCAAAACAGATACGCAGTATTTT. It is translated as CASSKTDTQYF.

V usage is TRBV28 and J usage is TRBJ1-1, with TRBD1 as a possible D gene (6 bases). Germline V gene lookup returns CDR1 MDHEN and CDR2 SYDVKM. This CDR3 spans 15 amino acids. With 4 bases removed from V and 0 bases from J, the gap between germline ends came to 12 bases. CDR3 loop: CASSSSGAMNTEAFF. The CDR3, as DNA: TGTGCCAGCAGTTCATCGGGGGCTATGAACACTGAAGCTTTCTTT. The whole variable domain, remainder taken from reference TRBV28 and TRBJ1-1, is DVKVTQSSRYLVKRTGEKVFLECVQDMDHENMFWYRQDPGLGLRLIYFSYDVKMKEKGDIPEGYSVSREKKERFSLILESASTNQTSMYLCASSSSGAMNTEAFFGQGTRLTVV.

This clonotype was seen repeatedly, ten times or more. The chain joins TRBV3-1 to TRBJ2-1; D not certain. The CDR3 spans 13 residues. V was pared by 2 bases and J by 8 bases, with 10 bases between. The germline gives CDR1 LGHDT, CDR2 YNNKEL (reference sequence). CDR3 sequence (DNA): TGTGCCAGCAGCCAACCGGCTAGGGATGAGCAGTTCTTC. Protein product: CASSQPARDEQFF.